This T cell receptor (beta chain) emerged from a study of beta chain features in type 1 diabetes. TCRB transcripts that were expressed got sequenced, as all of the isolated RNA had been reverse transcribed. The method was immunoSEQ multiplex PCR; TCRdb's version includes in-frame clones alone and lacks a portion of them. The sample lists about 360,000 clones, around an eighth occurring once. As to this clone: Antigen unknown.

V shed 7 bases, J shed 4 bases, and the junction held 3 bases outside the gene matches. The germline V gene has CDR1 SNHLY and CDR2 FYNNEI. The CDR3 spans 12 residues. Study-level results: Shortening that was moderate but significant affected the TCRB CDR3s of Type 1 diabetes patients in all four CD4+ subsets.

This chain connects TRBV2 to TRBJ1-1; 7 bases are a match to TRBD1. Sequenced: naive CD4+ T cells from blood. The sequence was obtained from a woman between 18 and 29 years old with type 1 diabetes. Here the CDR3 DNA reads TGTGCCAGCACAAGACAGGGCACTGAAGCTTTCTTT. This codes for CASTRQGTEAFF.